This TCR beta chain was documented in a study of T cells in Graves' hyperthyroidism and ophthalmopathy. The hyperthyroidism patients had all been newly diagnosed, and their disease duration was under 2 months. Their ages ranged from 18 to 65 years. Patients were excluded because of uncontrolled infection, other autoimmune disease, pregnancy or lactation. Germline V CDR1 and CDR2: MGHDK, SYGVNS. V gave up 5 bases and J gave up 3 bases; unmatched junction bases: 10. The CDR3 loop spans 16 amino acids. The sample holds many counts of this clonotype. RNA transcripts served as the template for amplifying TCR beta CDR3 regions. The TCR CDR3 first-round RT-PCR relied on the HTBI primer set. In TCRdb, the multiplex PCR reads were re-called with MiXCR into one record per CDR3 protein. The sample shows about 560,000 distinct CDR3 sequences, around 42% of them seen only once.

The TCR was taken from a woman aged 18-29 years with Graves' hyperthyroidism. The rearrangement joins TRBV25-1 to TRBJ1-5, with 7 nucleotides matching TRBD1. The sample taken for sequencing was peripheral blood or thyroid tissue (not recorded which). The CDR3 DNA is TGTGCCAGCAGTTCCATCGAACAGGGGTTCAATCAGCCCCAGCATTTT. Translated: CASSSIEQGFNQPQHF. The full variable domain, its missing parts supplied by reference TRBV25-1 and TRBJ1-5, is EADIYQTPRYLVIGTGKKITLECSQTMGHDKMYWYQQDPGMELHLIHYSYGVNSTEKGDLSSESTVSRIRTEHFPLTLESARPSHTSQYLCASSSIEQGFNQPQHFGDGTRLSIL.